A single sample gave rise to the 32 T cell receptor beta chains below, sequenced in a study of cytomegalovirus exposure and HLA in healthy donors. PCR amplification relied on 60 Vbeta primers (plus 13 Jbeta primers). Clones were read by immunoSEQ multiplex PCR, and TCRdb kept only the in-frame ones, dropping some. This listing includes some 60,000 clones. The source material was PBMCs. Every receptor here comes from a man aged 25-45 years in good health and CMV-seropositive.

The V and J genes are TRBV7-3 and TRBJ2-1, with TRBD2 identical over 7 bases. The CDR3 contains 16 residues. Losses at the gene ends were 1 base for V and 9 bases for J; bases not matched to a gene: 12. Per germline, CDR1 SGHTA and CDR2 FQGTGA. DNA of the CDR3: TGTGCCAGCAGCTTAATGTGTTTGAGGGACTACTTTGAGCAGTTCTTC. This sequence encodes CASSLMCLRDYFEQFF.

This sequence joins TRBV6-4 and TRBJ2-3; the D is unclear. V was shortened by 0 bases and J by 7 bases, with 8 bases between the two germline ends. Germline V gene sequence: CDR1 MRHNA, CDR2 SNTAGT. The CDR3 has 13 residues. The CDR3 loop is CASSDSRSHTQYF. CDR3 bases: TGTGCCAGCAGTGACTCTCGTTCCCATACGCAGTATTTT.

This sequence joins TRBV30 and TRBJ1-5, with 9 bases fitting TRBD1. The CDR3 is 14 residues long. The V gene end was trimmed by 4 bases and the J gene end by 7 bases; junction bases not matched to a gene: 8. Germline V gene sequence: CDR1 GTSNPN, CDR2 SVGIG (reference sequence). The CDR3 DNA follows: TGTGCCTGGACTCCGGGACAGGGAAGCCAGCCCCAGCATTTT. As protein: CAWTPGQGSQPQHF.

The J gene is TRBJ2-5, the V gene TRBV9, with D possibly being TRBD2 (6 bases). The V gene's germline CDR1 is SGDLS and CDR2 YYNGEE. V lost 0 bases, J lost 3 bases, and 6 bases lay in between. The CDR3 contains 13 residues. The chain's CDR3 is CASSVGTKETQYF. The DNA of the CDR3 is TGTGCCAGCAGCGTAGGGACTAAAGAGACCCAGTACTTC. Variable domain in full (rest from reference TRBV9 and TRBJ2-5): DSGVTQTPKHLITATGQRVTLRCSPRSGDLSVYWYQQSLDQGLQFLIQYYNGEERAKGNILERFSAQQFPDLHSELNLSSLELGDSALYFCASSVGTKETQYFGPGTRLLVL.

Notes on this clone: The germline gene is not matched at one end of the junction; a read error may be the cause. This CDR3 is also generated by other DNA sequences in the sample. The rearrangement uses TRBV6-5 and TRBJ1-6; the D gene is possibly TRBD1 (5 bases). The CDR3 consists of 15 residues. Germline V gene sequence: CDR1 MNHEY, CDR2 SVGAGI. Written as DNA, the CDR3 is TGTGCCAGCAGCCGCGCAGGGTTAGATAATTCACCCCTACACTTT. Translation: CASSRAGLDNSPLHF.

V is TRBV30 and J is TRBJ2-5, with no clear D. The V end was cut by 6 bases, the J end by 4 bases, with 9 bases between. This CDR3 is 11 amino acids long. CDR1 is GTSNPN, CDR2 SVGIG, per germline (reference sequence). CDR3 DNA sequence: TGTGCCTGCCTAGGAAGAGAGACCCAGTACTTC. Protein: CACLGRETQYF.

This sequence joins TRBV5-1 and TRBJ2-3, with 7 positions matching TRBD2. From germline, CDR1 is SGHRS and CDR2 YFSETQ. The CDR3 runs 15 residues. V was clipped by 1 base and J by 3 bases; unmatched bases: 5. Here the CDR3 reads CASSLLGGRTDTQYF. The CDR3 region has the DNA TGCGCCAGCAGCTTGTTGGGCGGGAGAACAGATACGCAGTATTTT.

The rearrangement links TRBV11-3 to TRBJ2-5; perhaps TRBD2 as D (5 bases). The CDR3 consists of 17 residues. Germline V gene data show CDR1 as SGHNT and CDR2 as YENEEA. Trimming pared 5 bases from V and 4 bases from J, leaving 23 bases between. The CDR3 here is CASSNLLPRGRAETQYF. The CDR3 nucleotides read TGTGCCAGCAGCAATCTTTTGCCCCGGGGTAGGGCAGAGACCCAGTACTTC. Full variable domain (rest looked up from reference TRBV11-3 and TRBJ2-5): EAGVVQSPRYKIIEKKQPVAFWCNPISGHNTLYWYLQNLGQGPELLIRYENEEAVDDSQLPKDRFSAERLKGVDSTLKIQPAELGDSAVYLCASSNLLPRGRAETQYFGPGTRLLVL.

The J gene is TRBJ1-4, the V gene TRBV18; D might be TRBD1 (6 bases). V was clipped by 8 bases and J by 3 bases, with 16 bases between them. The CDR3 runs 15 residues. The germline V gene encodes CDR1 KGHSH and CDR2 LQKENI. CDR3 in amino acids: CASTPGGLANEKLFF. The CDR3 DNA reads as TGTGCCAGCACCCCCGGGGGGCTCGCTAATGAAAAACTGTTTTTT.

The chain has TRBV5-1 and TRBJ2-1, with TRBD1 identical over 9 bases. This CDR3 is 15 amino acids long. V shed 4 bases and J 4 bases; nucleotides not matched to a gene: 6. CDR1 and CDR2 (germline): SGHRS, YFSETQ. In DNA, the CDR3 is TGCGCCAGCAGCGTGAGACAGGGGGGGTACAATGAGCAGTTCTTC. It is translated as CASSVRQGGYNEQFF.

The gene calls are TRBV6-6 and TRBJ1-4; weak D call: TRBD1 (5 bases). CDR1 is MNHNY, CDR2 SVGAGI, per germline (reference sequence). The CDR3 has 15 amino acids. V gave up 2 bases and J gave up 0 bases, with 7 bases separating them. For the CDR3, the DNA is TGTGCCAGCAGTTACCGGGGGGCAACTAATGAAAAACTGTTTTTT. Translated, it gives CASSYRGATNEKLFF.

The V gene is TRBV7-9, the J gene TRBJ1-1; no definite D call. The germline CDR1 and CDR2 sequences are SEHNR and FQNEAQ (reference sequence). The V gene lost 4 bases and the J gene lost 1 base, with 16 bases spanning the gap. The CDR3 runs 16 residues. Written as DNA, the CDR3 is TGTGCCAGCAGCTCCGTCGGTGGAGTTAGGAACACTGAAGCTTTCTTT. Translation: CASSSVGGVRNTEAFF.

The CDR3 protein is CASSLIGDTQYF. The CDR3 DNA follows: TGTGCCAGCAGCTTGATCGGAGATACGCAGTATTTT. The V and J genes are TRBV5-6 and TRBJ2-3; D is unclear. This CDR3 has 12 amino acids. Trimming took 1 base from V and 5 from J, leaving 5 bases between them. The germline V gene encodes CDR1 SGHDT and CDR2 YYEEEE.

This chain uses TRBV27 with TRBJ1-1; 10 bases align to TRBD1. V lost 0 bases, J lost 1 base, and 2 bases stayed unmatched. CDR3 size: 16 residues. Per the germline V gene, CDR1 is MNHEY and CDR2 is SMNVEV (reference sequence). CDR3 loop: CASSLSGTGANTEAFF. The CDR3, as DNA: TGTGCCAGCAGTTTATCGGGGACAGGGGCGAACACTGAAGCTTTCTTT.

V is TRBV5-1 and J is TRBJ2-7, with D possibly matching TRBD1 (6 bases). Looked up from germline, CDR1 is SGHRS and CDR2 is YFSETQ. CDR3 size: 14 residues. V lost 0 bases to trimming and J lost 4 bases, with 11 bases between them. CDR3 sequence: CASSLAQGKYEQYF. The CDR3 DNA follows: TGCGCCAGCAGCTTGGCACAGGGCAAATACGAGCAGTACTTC. The full variable domain, completed using reference TRBV5-1 and TRBJ2-7, is KAGVTQTPRYLIKTRGQQVTLSCSPISGHRSVSWYQQTPGQGLQFLFEYFSETQRNKGNFPGRFSGRQFSNSRSEMNVSTLELGDSALYLCASSLAQGKYEQYFGPGTRLTVT.

V and J are TRBV5-4 and TRBJ1-2; D unclear. The germline V gene encodes CDR1 SGHNT and CDR2 YYREEE (reference sequence). V lost 3 bases to trimming and J lost 5 bases, with 17 bases between them. This CDR3 contains 15 residues. This chain's CDR3 is CASSSGGHQNYGYTF. For the CDR3, the DNA is TGTGCCAGCAGCTCGGGAGGGCACCAGAATTATGGCTACACCTTC.

J is TRBJ1-3 and V is TRBV19, with 7 nucleotides matching TRBD1. This CDR3 has 17 residues. CDR1 and CDR2 (germline): LNHDA, SQIVND (reference sequence). The V gene end was trimmed by 3 bases and the J gene end by 1 base; junction bases not matched to a gene: 9. The CDR3 spells CASSIPGQLISGNTIYF. CDR3 in DNA: TGTGCCAGTAGTATTCCGGGACAGCTAATTTCTGGAAACACCATATATTTT.

The rearrangement links TRBV15 to TRBJ1-5, with D possibly TRBD1 on 6 matching bases. The CDR3 spans 14 residues. V was shortened by 5 bases and J by 6 bases, with 14 bases between the two germline ends. CDR1 is LNHNV and CDR2 is YYDKDF in the germline V gene (reference sequence). In nucleotides, the CDR3 is TGTGCCACCAGCTTCAGGGGATCCGCTCAGCCCCAGCATTTT. It specifies CATSFRGSAQPQHF.

This chain joins TRBV19 and TRBJ2-6, with 10 bases that match TRBD1. This CDR3 is 17 amino acids long. CDR1 LNHDA and CDR2 SQIVND come from the germline V gene (reference sequence). Losses at the gene ends were 4 bases for V and 2 bases for J; bases not matched to a gene: 5. The CDR3 is CASSTRQGAPGANVLTF. Written as DNA, the CDR3 is TGTGCCAGTAGTACCCGACAGGGGGCTCCTGGGGCCAACGTCCTGACTTTC.

The chain carries TRBV7-9 and TRBJ2-2; 9 bases agree with TRBD2. The trim removed 0 bases at V and 7 bases at J, leaving 3 bases unmatched. Germline assignment: CDR1 SEHNR and CDR2 FQNEAQ (reference sequence). The CDR3 runs 15 residues. The CDR3 DNA reads TGTGCCAGCAGCTTAGCTGCGACTAGCGGCGGGGAGCTGTTTTTT. It encodes CASSLAATSGGELFF. Full variable domain (outside the CDR3, taken from reference TRBV7-9 and TRBJ2-2): DTGVSQNPRHKITKRGQNVTFRCDPISEHNRLYWYRQTLGQGPEFLTYFQNEAQLEKSRLLSDRFSAERPKGSFSTLEIQRTEQGDSAMYLCASSLAATSGGELFFGEGSRLTVL.

The genes are TRBV5-5 and TRBJ2-5, with TRBD2 identical over 10 bases. The V gene's germline CDR1 is SGHKS and CDR2 YYEKEE (reference sequence). J lost 7 bases, V lost 1 base, and 7 bases had no gene match. The CDR3 is made up of 15 amino acids. CDR3 amino acids: CASSLRLAGDGTQYF. CDR3 nucleotides: TGTGCCAGCAGCTTGAGGCTAGCGGGAGATGGGACCCAGTACTTC.

The DNA for the CDR3 is TGTGCCAGCAGGGATACAGGGGGCGGGGACAATGAGCAGTTCTTC. It translates to CASRDTGGGDNEQFF. The genes are TRBV6-1 and TRBJ2-1; 9 bases agree with TRBD1. The V segment lost 6 bases and the J segment 5 bases; nucleotides outside the gene matches: 8. Germline values: CDR1 MNHNS, CDR2 SASEGT. This CDR3 is built from 15 residues.

The chain is built from TRBV11-2 and TRBJ1-6; 12 nucleotides line up with TRBD1. Losses at the gene ends were 5 bases for V and 10 bases for J; bases not matched to a gene: 6. CDR1 is SGHAT, CDR2 FQNNGV, per germline. The CDR3 totals 15 residues. CDR3 nucleotide sequence: TGTGCCAGCAGCCCCCGGGACAGGGGGCGATCACCCCTCCACTTT. Residues: CASSPRDRGRSPLHF.

V usage is TRBV29-1 and J usage is TRBJ2-5; 7 nucleotides align to TRBD1. CDR1 SQVTM and CDR2 ANQGSEA come from the germline V gene. This CDR3 has 15 residues. Losses at the gene ends were 7 bases for V and 3 bases for J; bases not matched to a gene: 14. The DNA of the CDR3 is TGCAGCGCGCAAAGACAGGGATACCGAAAAGAGACCCAGTACTTC. Protein: CSAQRQGYRKETQYF.

The chain links TRBV6-5 to TRBJ1-2, with D maybe TRBD1 (6 bases). From germline, CDR1 is MNHEY and CDR2 SVGAGI. The CDR3 length is 15 residues. Trimming cost V 0 bases and J 4 bases, with 12 bases left between them. The CDR3 DNA reads TGTGCCAGCAGTTACTCCGGGGGGCGTGCCTATGGCTACACCTTC. It is translated as CASSYSGGRAYGYTF.

J is TRBJ2-7 and V is TRBV4-1; D possibly corresponds to TRBD1 (6 bases). V lost 0 bases and J 0 bases, leaving 15 bases between the germline ends. The CDR3 totals 17 residues. Per germline, CDR1 MGHRA and CDR2 YSYEKL. CDR3 in amino acids: CASSQDRWGLTSYEQYF. Written as DNA, the CDR3 is TGCGCCAGCAGCCAAGATCGATGGGGGCTGACCTCCTACGAGCAGTACTTC.

The chain joins TRBV5-4 to TRBJ1-1, with D tentatively TRBD1 (5 bases). Germline lookup yields CDR1 SGHNT and CDR2 YYREEE (reference sequence). The V end was cut by 1 base, the J end by 4 bases, with 14 bases between. There are 15 residues in the CDR3. The CDR3 region is CASSLRQGLSTEAFF. The CDR3 DNA follows: TGTGCCAGCAGCTTGAGGCAGGGCTTGAGCACTGAAGCTTTCTTT.

This chain links TRBV30 with TRBJ2-5; D might be TRBD2 (5 bases). Trimming pared 2 bases from V and 3 bases from J, leaving 7 bases between. CDR1 GTSNPN and CDR2 SVGIG come from the germline V gene (reference sequence). The CDR3 consists of 12 residues. The CDR3 bases are TGTGCCTGGAGTACTAGTAAAGAGACCCAGTACTTC. It codes for CAWSTSKETQYF.

The V gene is TRBV9, the J gene TRBJ1-3, with 10 bases identical to TRBD1. V shed 7 bases, J shed 9 bases, and the junction held 16 bases outside the gene matches. Germline CDR1 is SGDLS and CDR2 is YYNGEE. CDR3 length equals 16 residues. CDR3 sequence: CASDNPGTGAVSTIYF. For the CDR3, the DNA is TGTGCCAGCGATAATCCCGGGACAGGGGCTGTATCCACCATATATTTT.

V and J are TRBV7-3 and TRBJ2-5, with TRBD1 identical over 7 bases. The V gene's germline CDR1 is SGHTA and CDR2 FQGTGA. The junction had 2 bases not matched to a gene; V was cut back by 5 bases and J by 2 bases. CDR3 size: 13 residues. The DNA of the CDR3 is TGTGCCAGCAGCAGGGACAGACAAGAGACCCAGTACTTC. Protein sequence: CASSRDRQETQYF.

V is TRBV28 and J is TRBJ2-7; D remains unclear. Germline lookup yields CDR1 MDHEN and CDR2 SYDVKM. The CDR3 contains 14 residues. V lost 5 bases, J lost 2 bases, and 13 bases lay in between. CDR3: CASSNLRGPYEQYF. Written as DNA, the CDR3 is TGTGCCAGCAGTAACCTGCGAGGCCCCTACGAGCAGTACTTC.

This rearrangement joins TRBV4-1 to TRBJ2-5; TRBD2 matches 11 bases. CDR1 and CDR2 (germline): MGHRA, YSYEKL. The CDR3 totals 16 residues. The V gene end was trimmed by 5 bases and the J gene end by 4 bases; junction bases not matched to a gene: 9. The CDR3 region is CASSYRLAGSRETQYF. The CDR3 region has the DNA TGCGCCAGCAGCTATAGACTAGCGGGGAGCAGAGAGACCCAGTACTTC.